This T cell receptor (beta chain) was sequenced in a study of cytomegalovirus exposure and HLA in healthy donors. Findings and caveats of the study: Most sequenced TCRs were rare (though some public TCRs occurred in many donors).

PCR was performed using 60 Vbeta and 13 Jbeta primers. Data came from immunoSEQ multiplex PCR; TCRdb stores just in-frame clones and leaves some out. The sample includes around 160,000 clones, 60% to 85% of them seen just once. As for this clone: Its antigen remains unknown.

V trimming: 6 bases; J trimming: 4 bases; junction bases outside the gene matches: 5. Germline lookup yields CDR1 MNHEY and CDR2 SMNVEV (reference sequence). There are 15 residues in the CDR3. The receptor's source is a man in his forties or fifties in good health and CMV-seropositive. The chain links TRBV27 to TRBJ2-3; 12 bases agree with TRBD2. Sequencing input: PBMCs. CDR3 region: CASRTSGGTSDTQYF. CDR3 DNA: TGTGCCAGCAGAACTAGCGGGGGGACCTCAGATACGCAGTATTTT.